This section outlines one T cell receptor (beta chain) sequence together with its context. In the original processing: Amplification with reference gene primers provided the estimates of nucleated cell counts. Assay: immunoSEQ multiplex PCR; the TCRdb copy retains only in-frame clones and omits some. That table furnishes V, J and clone size, whereas the DNA furnished D and trimming. The sample contains 300,000 to 400,000 clones, roughly nine tenths of which appear only once. Seattle patients were enrolled during active infection and followed longitudinally. The data belong to a study of blood T cell repertoires in COVID-19. Study background: COVID-19 samples collected from the United States, Italy and Spain covered acute and convalescent phases. PBMCs, B-cell-depleted T cells, or T cells were the source of the cDNA or gDNA that made up the material.

Germline CDR1 reads MNHEY; CDR2 reads SVGAGI. V gave up 2 bases and J gave up 5 bases, with 9 bases separating them. This CDR3 is 14 amino acids long. The gene calls are TRBV6-5 and TRBJ2-2; D is uncertain. This TCR was recovered from a woman aged 25-40 years with COVID-19, enrolled during active disease. What was sequenced was peripheral blood. The CDR3 nucleotides are TGTGCCAGCAGTTACGACTTTGGAACCGGGGAGCTGTTTTTT. It encodes CASSYDFGTGELFF.